This T cell receptor beta chain originates from a study of blood T cell repertoires in COVID-19. About the research overall: Acute-phase and convalescent COVID-19 samples originated in the United States, Italy and Spain. PBMCs, B-cell-depleted T cells, or T cells were the source of the cDNA or gDNA that made up the material.

The CDR3 spans 14 residues. Between the trimmed V and J ends, which lost 4 bases and 0 bases, there was a span of 11 bases. In the original processing: Nucleated cell counts were estimated from reference gene primer amplification. The table came from immunoSEQ multiplex PCR; TCRdb's copy has only in-frame clones and leaves some out. The D gene and trimming were derived from the DNA, and the V and J assignments and clone size from that table. The table has a few hundred thousand clones, about 85% seen once. The clonotype comes from a young man with active or convalescent COVID-19. Sequencing was performed on peripheral blood. The V gene is TRBV5-3, the J gene TRBJ2-7; D call uncertain. TRBV5-3 is an ORF for which the function is uncertain. The CDR3 spells CARSLRCGSYEQYF. CDR3 sequence (DNA): TGTGCCAGAAGCCTCCGGTGTGGCTCCTACGAGCAGTACTTC.